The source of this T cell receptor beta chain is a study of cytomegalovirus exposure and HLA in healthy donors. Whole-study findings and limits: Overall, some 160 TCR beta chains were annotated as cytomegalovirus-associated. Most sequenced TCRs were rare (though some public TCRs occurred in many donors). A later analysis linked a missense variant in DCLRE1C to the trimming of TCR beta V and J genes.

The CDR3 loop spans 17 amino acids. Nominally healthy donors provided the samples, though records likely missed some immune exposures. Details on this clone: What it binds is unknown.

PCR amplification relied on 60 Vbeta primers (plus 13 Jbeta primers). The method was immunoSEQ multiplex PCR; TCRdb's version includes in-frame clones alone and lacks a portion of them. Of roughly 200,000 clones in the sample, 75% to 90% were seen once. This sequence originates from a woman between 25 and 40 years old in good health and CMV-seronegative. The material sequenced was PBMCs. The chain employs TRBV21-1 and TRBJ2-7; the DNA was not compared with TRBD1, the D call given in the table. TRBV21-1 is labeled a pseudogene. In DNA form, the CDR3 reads TGTGCCAGCAGCAGGCAGGGGACAGGGGAAGTGGTCTACGAGCAGTACTTC. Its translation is CASSRQGTGEVVYEQYF.